This is a list of T cell receptor beta chains from one sample in a study of CD8 T cells in ankylosing spondylitis. TCRdb processed the 5' RACE reads anew with MiXCR; each CDR3 protein has one entry. The profile covers 670,000 or so distinct CDR3 sequences, with roughly 19% appearing a single time and around 20% taken by the ten largest. The sample taken for sequencing was blood, either unsorted or a sorted T cell fraction (not recorded which). These receptors were collected from a male donor with ankylosing spondylitis. The CDR3 runs from the conserved cysteine through the conserved F or W. D genes are given only for firm matches. Expanded clones are given a class, and other clones once, few, many or no size at all.

V gene: TRBV13; J gene: TRBJ2-1; clone size: few; D gene: -; CDR3 DNA: TGTGCCAGCACCCCTTGGGGGGAGCAGGACAATGAGCAGTTCTTC; CDR3 protein: CASTPWGEQDNEQFF
V gene: TRBV4-1; J gene: TRBJ2-3; clone size: -; D gene: TRBD1; CDR3 DNA: TGCGCCAGCAGCCCCCCCCGGACAGGAATCACAGATACGCAGTATTTT; CDR3 protein: CASSPPRTGITDTQYF
V gene: TRBV27; J gene: TRBJ2-7; clone size: -; D gene: -; CDR3 DNA: TGTGCCAGCAGGCTTGGGGGCGGCTACGAGCAGTACTTC; CDR3 protein: CASRLGGGYEQYF
V gene: TRBV3-1; J gene: TRBJ2-1; clone size: -; D gene: -; CDR3 DNA: TGTGCCAGCAGCCAAGTCGCCAATGAGCAGTTCTTC; CDR3 protein: CASSQVANEQFF
V gene: TRBV2; J gene: TRBJ1-1; clone size: few; D gene: -; CDR3 DNA: TGTGCCAGCAGGAAAGAACAGGGCGGCACTGAAGCTTTCTTT; CDR3 protein: CASRKEQGGTEAFF
V gene: TRBV20-1; J gene: TRBJ2-7; clone size: few; D gene: TRBD2; CDR3 DNA: TGCAGTGCAAGCGCCGGGACTAGCTACGACGAGCAGTACTTC; CDR3 protein: CSASAGTSYDEQYF
V gene: TRBV7-9; J gene: TRBJ1-6; clone size: few; D gene: TRBD1; CDR3 DNA: TGTGCCAGCAGCACCGGGACAGGGGGGAATTCACCCCTCCACTTT; CDR3 protein: CASSTGTGGNSPLHF
V gene: TRBV6-1; J gene: TRBJ2-3; clone size: few; D gene: -; CDR3 DNA: TGTGCCAGCAGAAGCGGCCCCACAGATACGCAGTATTTT; CDR3 protein: CASRSGPTDTQYF
V gene: TRBV4-1; J gene: TRBJ2-1; clone size: few; D gene: TRBD1; CDR3 DNA: TGCGCCAGCAGCCATGGTTCGGGACAGCCCTACAATGAGCAGTTCTTC; CDR3 protein: CASSHGSGQPYNEQFF
V gene: TRBV27; J gene: TRBJ2-1; clone size: few; D gene: -; CDR3 DNA: TGTGCCAGCAGTTTAAGGTCTCCCTCCTACAATGAGCAGTTCTTC; CDR3 protein: CASSLRSPSYNEQFF
V gene: TRBV4-2; J gene: TRBJ2-2; clone size: -; D gene: -; CDR3 DNA: TGTGCCAGCAGCCACCCCCTGGGTACACCCGGGGAGCTGTTTTTT; CDR3 protein: CASSHPLGTPGELFF
V gene: TRBV5-1; J gene: TRBJ2-2; clone size: -; D gene: TRBD2; CDR3 DNA: TGCGCCAGCAGCTTGGCTAGCGGGAGTAACACCGGGGAGCTGTTTTTT; CDR3 protein: CASSLASGSNTGELFF
V gene: TRBV4-2; J gene: TRBJ2-7; clone size: few; D gene: TRBD2; CDR3 DNA: TGTGCCAGCAGCCAGGGGAATAGCGGGAGGGCGCCCCACGAGCAGTACTTC; CDR3 protein: CASSQGNSGRAPHEQYF
V gene: TRBV25-1; J gene: TRBJ2-1; clone size: -; D gene: TRBD2; CDR3 DNA: TGTGCCAGCAGTGAATGGAGAGGCGGGGGGGCCAAGAATGAGCAGTTCTTC; CDR3 protein: CASSEWRGGGAKNEQFF
V gene: TRBV12-3/TRBV12-4; J gene: TRBJ1-2; clone size: few; D gene: -; CDR3 DNA: TGTGCCAGCGGCGATTTGGGTGGCTACACCTTC; CDR3 protein: CASGDLGGYTF
V gene: TRBV5-1; J gene: TRBJ2-1; clone size: -; D gene: TRBD2; CDR3 DNA: TGCGCCAGCAGCGGTGGGGGACTAGCGGGAGTCAATGAGCAGTTCTTC; CDR3 protein: CASSGGGLAGVNEQFF
V gene: TRBV12-3/TRBV12-4; J gene: TRBJ2-7; clone size: few; D gene: TRBD2; CDR3 DNA: TGTGCCAGCAGTTTCGGACTAGCGGGAATATACGAGCAGTACTTC; CDR3 protein: CASSFGLAGIYEQYF
V gene: TRBV16; J gene: TRBJ1-1; clone size: -; D gene: -; CDR3 DNA: TGTGCCAGCAGCCACTCGATCCCGACACATACAGGGACGGGGGCTTTCTTT; CDR3 protein: CASSHSIPTHTGTGAFF
V gene: TRBV4-1; J gene: TRBJ1-1; clone size: -; D gene: TRBD1; CDR3 DNA: TGCGCCAGCAGCTGGGACAGGACGGTCACTGAAGCTTTCTTT; CDR3 protein: CASSWDRTVTEAFF
V gene: TRBV7-9; J gene: TRBJ2-7; clone size: -; D gene: -; CDR3 DNA: TGTGCCAGCAGCTTCGACGGAGGCTATTCCTACGAGCAGTACTTC; CDR3 protein: CASSFDGGYSYEQYF
V gene: TRBV5-1; J gene: TRBJ1-1; clone size: -; D gene: -; CDR3 DNA: TGCGCCAGCAGCTTTGACCCTGCCACGTTGAACACTGAAGCTTTCTTT; CDR3 protein: CASSFDPATLNTEAFF
V gene: TRBV12-5; J gene: TRBJ2-1; clone size: few; D gene: -; CDR3 DNA: TGTGCTAGTGGTTTGGTAGTCAATGAGCAGTTCTTC; CDR3 protein: CASGLVVNEQFF